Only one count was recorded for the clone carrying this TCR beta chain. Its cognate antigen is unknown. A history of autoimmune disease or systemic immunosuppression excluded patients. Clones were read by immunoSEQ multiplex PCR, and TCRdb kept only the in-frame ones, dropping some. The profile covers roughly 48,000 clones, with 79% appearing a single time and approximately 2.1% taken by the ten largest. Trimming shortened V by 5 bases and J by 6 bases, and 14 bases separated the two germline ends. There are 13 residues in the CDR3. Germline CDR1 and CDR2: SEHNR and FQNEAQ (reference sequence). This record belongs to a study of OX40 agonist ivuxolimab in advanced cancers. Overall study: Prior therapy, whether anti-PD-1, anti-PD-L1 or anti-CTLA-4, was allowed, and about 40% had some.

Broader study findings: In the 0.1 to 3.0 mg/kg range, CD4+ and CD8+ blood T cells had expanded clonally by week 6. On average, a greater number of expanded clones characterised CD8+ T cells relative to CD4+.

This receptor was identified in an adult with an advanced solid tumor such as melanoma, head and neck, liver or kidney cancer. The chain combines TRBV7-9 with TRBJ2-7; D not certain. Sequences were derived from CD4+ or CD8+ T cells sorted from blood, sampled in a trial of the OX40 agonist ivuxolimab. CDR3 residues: CASSLVSGIEQYF. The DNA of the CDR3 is TGTGCCAGCAGCCTGGTCAGTGGTATCGAGCAGTACTTC.